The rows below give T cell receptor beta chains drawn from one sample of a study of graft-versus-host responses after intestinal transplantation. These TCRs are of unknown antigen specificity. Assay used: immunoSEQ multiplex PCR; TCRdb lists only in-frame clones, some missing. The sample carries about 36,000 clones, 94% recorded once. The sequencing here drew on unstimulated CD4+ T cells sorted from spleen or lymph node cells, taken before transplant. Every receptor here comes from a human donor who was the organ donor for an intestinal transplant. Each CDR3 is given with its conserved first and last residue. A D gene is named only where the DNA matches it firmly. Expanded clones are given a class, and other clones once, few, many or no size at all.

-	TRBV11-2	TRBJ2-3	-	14	CASSLGDRKDTQYF	TGTGCCAGCAGCTTAGGGGACCGGAAGGATACGCAGTATTTT
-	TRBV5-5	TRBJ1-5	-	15	CASSLGGTHNQPQHF	TGTGCCAGCAGCTTGGGAGGCACGCACAATCAGCCCCAGCATTTT
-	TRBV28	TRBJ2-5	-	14	CASSSPDGQETQYF	TGTGCCAGCAGTTCCCCGGACGGACAAGAGACCCAGTACTTC
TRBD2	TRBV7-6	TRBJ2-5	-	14	CASSPSGGRETQYF	TGTGCCAGCAGCCCATCGGGGGGTAGGGAGACCCAGTACTTC
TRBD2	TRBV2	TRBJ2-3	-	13	CASGGGAGDTQYF	TGTGCCAGCGGCGGGGGGGCTGGAGATACGCAGTATTTT
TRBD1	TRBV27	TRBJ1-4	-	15	CASSFRGGSNEKLFF	TGTGCCAGCAGTTTTCGAGGGGGCTCTAATGAAAAACTGTTTTTT
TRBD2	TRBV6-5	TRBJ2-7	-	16	CASSYRGLAGFYEQYF	TGTGCCAGCAGTTATCGGGGACTAGCGGGGTTCTACGAGCAGTACTTC
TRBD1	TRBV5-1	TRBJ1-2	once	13	CASSPRRDRDYTF	TGCGCCAGCAGCCCCCGCCGGGACAGAGACTACACCTTC
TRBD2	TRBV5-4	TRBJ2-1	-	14	CASSLPGGEDEQFF	TGTGCCAGCAGCTTGCCGGGGGGGGAGGATGAGCAGTTCTTC
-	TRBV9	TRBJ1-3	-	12	CASSAGVNTIYF	TGTGCCAGCAGCGCAGGGGTAAACACCATATATTTT
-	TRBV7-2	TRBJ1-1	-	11	CASSLHTEAFF	TGTGCCAGCAGCTTACACACTGAAGCTTTCTTT
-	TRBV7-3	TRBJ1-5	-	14	CAIPKQGSNQPQHF	TGTGCCATCCCAAAACAGGGAAGCAATCAGCCCCAGCATTTT
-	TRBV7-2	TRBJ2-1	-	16	CASSLVGVGVPNEQFF	TGTGCCAGCAGCTTAGTAGGAGTGGGGGTCCCCAATGAGCAGTTCTTC
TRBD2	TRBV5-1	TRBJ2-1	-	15	CASREGLAGGLGQFF	TGCGCCAGCAGAGAGGGACTAGCGGGGGGGCTTGGACAGTTCTTC
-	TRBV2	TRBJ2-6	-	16	CASREGARSGANVLTF	TGTGCCAGCAGAGAAGGGGCCCGCTCTGGGGCCAACGTCCTGACTTTC
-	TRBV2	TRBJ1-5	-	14	CASSGDFLNQPQHF	TGTGCCAGCAGTGGGGATTTCCTCAATCAGCCCCAGCATTTT
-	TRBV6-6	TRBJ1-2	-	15	CASSYADSLRYGYTF	TGTGCCAGCAGTTATGCGGACAGCCTTAGATATGGCTACACCTTC
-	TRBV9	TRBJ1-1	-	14	CASSVGGASSEAFF	TGTGCCAGCAGCGTAGGGGGGGCTAGTAGTGAAGCTTTCTTT
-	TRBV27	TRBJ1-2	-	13	CASSSRARDGYTF	TGTGCCAGCAGTTCCAGGGCGCGGGATGGCTACACCTTC
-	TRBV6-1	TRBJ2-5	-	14	CASSRQDYQETQYF	TGTGCCAGCAGTCGACAGGACTACCAAGAGACCCAGTACTTC
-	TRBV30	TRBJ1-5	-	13	CAWNLQGDQPQHF	TGTGCCTGGAATCTCCAGGGTGATCAGCCCCAGCATTTT
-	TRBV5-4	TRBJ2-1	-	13	CASSRAPDNEQFF	TGTGCCAGCAGCCGGGCTCCAGACAATGAGCAGTTCTTC
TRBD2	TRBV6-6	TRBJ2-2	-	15	CASRRPGLAPGELFF	TGTGCCAGCAGGAGACCGGGACTAGCCCCCGGGGAGCTGTTTTTT
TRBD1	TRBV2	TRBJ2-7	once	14	CASARDSNSYEQYF	TGTGCCAGCGCCCGGGACAGCAACTCCTACGAGCAGTACTTC
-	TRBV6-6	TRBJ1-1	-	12	CASSYFQGEAFF	TGTGCCAGCAGTTACTTTCAGGGTGAAGCTTTCTTT
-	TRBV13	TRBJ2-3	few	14	CASSLGGGPDTQYF	TGTGCCAGCAGCTTAGGGGGGGGGCCAGATACGCAGTATTTT
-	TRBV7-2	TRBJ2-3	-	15	CASSLGGPPTDTQYF	TGTGCCAGCAGCTTGGGGGGGCCCCCCACAGATACGCAGTATTTT
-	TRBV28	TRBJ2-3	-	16	CASRGRGNRGTDTQYF	TGTGCCAGCAGAGGGCGGGGTAACCGGGGCACAGATACGCAGTATTTT
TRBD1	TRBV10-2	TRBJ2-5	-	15	CASSDPRDRSGTQYF	TGCGCCAGCAGTGACCCCCGGGACAGGTCGGGGACCCAGTACTTC
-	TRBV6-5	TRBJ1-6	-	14	CASSYAKGISPLHF	TGTGCCAGCAGTTACGCGAAGGGCATTTCACCCCTCCACTTT
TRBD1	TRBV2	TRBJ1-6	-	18	CASSEAGGAGPYNSPLHF	TGTGCCAGCAGTGAAGCAGGGGGCGCCGGCCCCTATAATTCACCCCTCCACTTT
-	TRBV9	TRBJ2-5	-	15	CASSAGTASLETQYF	TGTGCCAGCAGTGCCGGGACTGCCTCTTTAGAGACCCAGTACTTC
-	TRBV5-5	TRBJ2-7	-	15	CASSRITGAAYEQYF	TGTGCCAGCAGCCGAATCACCGGGGCAGCTTACGAGCAGTACTTC
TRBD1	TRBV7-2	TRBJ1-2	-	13	CASSPWTGSGYTF	TGTGCCAGCAGCCCATGGACAGGGAGCGGCTACACCTTC
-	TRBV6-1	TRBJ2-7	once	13	CASTRDQRSEQYF	TGTGCCAGCACGAGGGACCAGCGTTCCGAGCAGTACTTC
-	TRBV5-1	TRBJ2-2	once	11	CASSPNGELFF	TGCGCCAGCAGCCCCAACGGGGAGCTGTTTTTT
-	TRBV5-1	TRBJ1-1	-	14	CASSLWGLDLRAFF	TGCGCCAGCAGCTTGTGGGGACTAGACCTCCGCGCTTTCTTT
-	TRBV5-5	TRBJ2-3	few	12	CASSLDMGTQYF	TGTGCCAGCAGCTTGGATATGGGAACGCAGTATTTT
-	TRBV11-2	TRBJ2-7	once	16	CASSLSQASVGYEQYF	TGTGCCAGCAGCTTATCTCAGGCTAGCGTTGGCTACGAGCAGTACTTC
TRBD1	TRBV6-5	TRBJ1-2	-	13	CASSEVTGDSYTF	TGTGCCAGCAGTGAAGTGACAGGGGATAGCTACACCTTC
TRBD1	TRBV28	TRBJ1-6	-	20	CASLRDGTGGVPLYNSPLHF	TGTGCCAGCTTAAGAGATGGGACAGGGGGTGTTCCCCTCTATAATTCACCCCTCCACTTT
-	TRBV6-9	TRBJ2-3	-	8	CASSFPPF	TGTGCCAGCAGTTTCCCCCCTTTT
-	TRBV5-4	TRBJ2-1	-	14	CASSLDRESNEQFF	TGTGCCAGCAGCTTGGACAGGGAGAGCAATGAGCAGTTCTTC
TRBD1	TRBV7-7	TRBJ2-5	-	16	CASSSLPGDRVETQYF	TGTGCTAGCAGCTCTCTACCCGGCGACAGGGTCGAGACCCAGTACTTC
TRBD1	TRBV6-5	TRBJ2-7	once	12	CASSRDRNKQYF	TGTGCCAGCAGCCGGGACAGGAATAAGCAGTACTTC
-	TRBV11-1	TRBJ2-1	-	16	CASSRRAGTFYNEQFF	TGTGCCAGCAGCCGGCGGGCGGGGACTTTCTACAATGAGCAGTTCTTC
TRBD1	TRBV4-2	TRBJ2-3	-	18	CASSQVPGTGGTYNTQYF	TGTGCCAGCAGCCAAGTCCCCGGGACAGGGGGGACGTACAATACGCAGTATTTT
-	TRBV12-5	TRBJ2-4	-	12	CASGGGSGIQYF	TGTGCTAGTGGTGGGGGGTCAGGCATTCAGTACTTC
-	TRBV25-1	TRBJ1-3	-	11	CASGSGNTIYF	TGTGCCTCTGGCTCTGGAAACACCATATATTTT
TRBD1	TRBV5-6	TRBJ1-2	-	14	CASSFRGLNYGYTF	TGTGCCAGCAGCTTCAGGGGGCTGAACTATGGCTACACCTTC
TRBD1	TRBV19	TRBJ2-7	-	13	CASSMDRGYEQYF	TGTGCCAGTAGTATGGACAGGGGGTACGAGCAGTACTTC
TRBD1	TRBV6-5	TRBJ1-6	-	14	CASSKGQGGSPLHF	TGTGCCAGCAGTAAGGGACAGGGTGGGTCACCCCTCCACTTT
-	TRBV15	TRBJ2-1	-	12	CATSRDRLEQFF	TGTGCCACCAGCAGAGATCGGCTTGAGCAGTTCTTC
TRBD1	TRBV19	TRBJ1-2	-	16	CASGRDRVQGNYGYTF	TGTGCCAGTGGCCGGGACAGGGTTCAAGGAAACTATGGCTACACCTTC
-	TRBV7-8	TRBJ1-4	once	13	CASRPRGREKLFF	TGTGCCAGCAGGCCCCGGGGGCGGGAAAAACTGTTTTTT
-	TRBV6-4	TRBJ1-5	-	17	CASSDSVGRLADQPQHF	TGTGCCAGCAGTGACTCTGTGGGCAGACTAGCGGATCAGCCCCAGCATTTT
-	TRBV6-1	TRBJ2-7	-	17	CASSEQHGTTYFYEQYF	TGTGCCAGCAGTGAGCAGCACGGGACGACCTATTTCTACGAGCAGTACTTC
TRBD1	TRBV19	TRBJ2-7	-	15	CASSRGQGSSYEQYF	TGTGCCAGTAGTAGAGGACAGGGGAGCTCCTACGAGCAGTACTTC
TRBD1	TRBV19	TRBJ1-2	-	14	CASSMPDRDYGYTF	TGTGCCAGTAGTATGCCCGACAGGGACTATGGCTACACCTTC